This paragraph covers one T cell receptor beta chain sequence. Its specificity is not known. The CDR3 loop spans 16 amino acids. Trimming shortened V by 5 bases and J by 0 bases, and 14 bases separated the two germline ends. Germline V gives CDR1 SGHTA, CDR2 FQGNSA. Sequenced by immunoSEQ multiplex PCR; TCRdb stores in-frame clones only, minus some. Altogether about 34,000 clones are present, over 75% being singletons, with the ten largest covering 4.5% to 5.5%. This specimen comes from a study of a mutant IDH1 vaccine in newly diagnosed glioma. Whole-study context: Vaccines were begun 4-6 weeks after radiotherapy alone, or with temozolomide cycles.

As to time point: week 47, end of study. Topical imiquimod was applied with each vaccine dose, which held 300 ug of mutant IDH1 20-mer peptide. Eight vaccine doses were administered to patients at weeks 1, 3, 5, 7, 11, 15, 19 and 23. Each astrocytoma in the donors was new, WHO grade 3 or 4, IDH1-mutant and ATRX-lost. The sequencing used PBMCs, collected from a glioma patient whose treatment included an IDH1 peptide vaccine. The sequence was collected from a woman between 40 and 50 years old with glioma. The chain combines TRBV7-2 with TRBJ2-4, with a tentative D call TRBD2 (6 bases). The CDR3 DNA is TGTGCCAGCAGCCCCGGGGGTTTTTTAGCCAAAAACATTCAGTACTTC. It specifies CASSPGGFLAKNIQYF.